This passage covers 18 T cell receptor beta chains from one sample sequenced in a study of CD8+CD57+ T cells in acquired aplastic anemia. All sequencing subjects had displayed CD8+CD57+ cell expansion on flow cytometry. Template material for TCR beta VDJ and CDR3 profiling consisted of genomic DNA. TCRdb redid the calling of the reads with MiXCR, one entry per CDR3 protein. Here the sample spans about 160,000 distinct CDR3 sequences, 60% to 80% being singletons. The sample comprised sorted CD4+, CD8+, or CD8+CD57+ T cells (not recorded which) from PBMCs. The origin of the receptors is a human donor with aplastic anemia.

The chain combines TRBV5-1 with TRBJ2-7; D is unclear. V was pared by 4 bases and J by 5 bases, with 16 bases between. This CDR3 comprises 14 residues. Looked up from germline, CDR1 is SGHRS and CDR2 is YFSETQ. This chain's CDR3 is CASSPGGIGHEQYF. DNA for the CDR3: TGCGCCAGCAGCCCTGGTGGTATTGGCCACGAGCAGTACTTC.

Note on this clonotype: At one boundary the junction diverges from the germline segment, which might be a read error. The V gene is TRBV2, the J gene TRBJ2-7, with D unresolved. The V gene's germline CDR1 is SNHLY and CDR2 FYNNEI. The CDR3 consists of 12 residues. This CDR3 reads CASSEGDRRAPF. CDR3 bases: TGTGCCAGCAGTGAAGGAGACCGAAGGGCCCCCTTC.

V is TRBV7-2 and J is TRBJ1-1; TRBD1 matches at 7 bases. This CDR3 has 13 amino acids. CDR1 SGHTA and CDR2 FQGNSA come from the germline V gene. Trimming removed 4 bases from V and 3 bases from J; junction bases left unmatched: 2. The CDR3, as DNA: TGTGCCAGCAGCTGGGGACAGTACACTGAAGCTTTCTTT. Its protein product is CASSWGQYTEAFF.

The rearrangement uses TRBV9 and TRBJ1-5; a weak D match, TRBD1 (6 bases). Trimming left V 0 bases short and J 6 bases short, with 13 bases between. CDR1 is SGDLS and CDR2 is YYNGEE in the germline V gene. There are 15 residues in the CDR3. The CDR3 DNA sequence: TGTGCCAGCAGCGTAGATACGGGGGGCGGTCAGCCCCAGCATTTT. Translating gives CASSVDTGGGQPQHF.

V gene TRBV9 combines with J gene TRBJ1-6, with TRBD1 as a possible D gene (5 bases). The germline CDR1 and CDR2 sequences are SGDLS and YYNGEE. Trimming stripped 0 bases from V and 14 bases from J, with 12 bases between. This CDR3 region has 13 residues. CDR3 loop: CASSVAGGNTLHF. DNA of the CDR3: TGTGCCAGCAGCGTAGCGGGGGGGAACACCCTCCACTTT.

This clonotype was counted ten times or more. This sequence joins TRBV13 and TRBJ1-2; D call uncertain. The CDR3 has 14 amino acids. Per the germline V gene, CDR1 is PRHDT and CDR2 is FYEKMQ (reference sequence). V gave up 3 bases and J gave up 2 bases, with 10 bases separating them. CDR3 in amino acids: CASSFTVYNYGYTF. The DNA for the CDR3 is TGTGCCAGCAGCTTCACAGTGTACAACTATGGCTACACCTTC.

The genes are TRBV19 and TRBJ2-7, with 9 positions matching TRBD2. The germline V gene encodes CDR1 LNHDA and CDR2 SQIVND (reference sequence). V shed 5 bases, J shed 3 bases, and the junction held 8 bases outside the gene matches. The CDR3 loop spans 15 amino acids. The CDR3 DNA is TGTGCCAGTAGTTCCCAACTAGCGGGTGGCTACGAGCAGTACTTC. It is translated as CASSSQLAGGYEQYF.

About this clonotype: An end of the junction differs from the germline gene, which may be a read error. This chain joins TRBV5-6 and TRBJ1-5; D might be TRBD1 (5 bases). CDR1 is SGHDT and CDR2 is YYEEEE in the germline V gene. This CDR3 contains 14 residues. Here the CDR3 reads CASSLFQGNQPQHF. Here the CDR3 DNA reads TGTGCCAGCAGCTTGTTCCAGGGCAATCAGCCCCAGCATTTC.

The chain has TRBV11-3 and TRBJ2-5; D may be TRBD1 (5 bases). The CDR3 runs to 13 residues. The V gene's germline CDR1 is SGHNT and CDR2 YENEEA. V lost 4 bases, J lost 2 bases, and 8 bases lay in between. CDR3 loop: CASSSRQQETQYF. In DNA form, the CDR3 reads TGTGCCAGCAGCTCTAGACAGCAAGAGACCCAGTACTTC.

Notes on this clonotype: Being one base from a much bigger clone, this may be a read error. The V call is TRBV12-3 or TRBV12-4, the J call TRBJ2-7, with a possible D match to TRBD1 (6 bases). V shed 5 bases and J shed 3 bases, with 8 bases lying between them. The CDR3 sequence is 12 residues long. CDR3 region: CASSPQGYEQYF. DNA of the CDR3: TGTGCCAGCAGTCCACAGGGCTACGAGCAGTACTTC.

This clonotype was recorded only once. V gene TRBV4-2 combines with J gene TRBJ2-6, with 8 nucleotides matching TRBD2. V dropped 0 bases and J dropped 0; count of bases not matched to a gene: 1. Germline V CDR1 and CDR2: LGHNA, YNFKEQ. The CDR3 runs to 17 residues. The CDR3 DNA follows: TGTGCCAGCAGCCAAGATGGGACTAGCTCTGGGGCCAACGTCCTGACTTTC. Encoded protein: CASSQDGTSSGANVLTF.

This clonotype was counted a few times. The genes are TRBV19 and TRBJ1-2; D unclear. The germline V and J ends were trimmed by 5 bases and 4 bases, with 8 bases remaining between them. Germline V CDR1 and CDR2: LNHDA, SQIVND (reference sequence). The CDR3 sequence is 12 residues long. The CDR3 loop is CASSPEPYGYTF. For the CDR3, the DNA is TGTGCCAGTAGTCCGGAGCCCTATGGCTACACCTTC.

This chain's CDR3 is CASRGQGWYEQYF. In nucleotides, the CDR3 is TGTGCCAGCAGGGGACAGGGTTGGTACGAGCAGTACTTC. The chain joins TRBV12-3 or TRBV12-4 to TRBJ2-7; TRBD1 aligns across 9 bases. The CDR3 is 13 amino acids. Trimming at V came to 6 bases and at J to 4 bases, leaving 4 bases not matched to a gene.

CDR3 amino acids: CASSLLREGLYEQYF. In nucleotides, the CDR3 is TGTGCCAGCAGCTTATTACGGGAGGGATTGTACGAGCAGTACTTC. The chain combines TRBV7-9 with TRBJ2-7, with TRBD2 matching 8 bases. The trim removed 2 bases at V and 4 bases at J, leaving 7 bases unmatched. The CDR3 contains 15 residues. Germline V lookup: CDR1 SEHNR, CDR2 FQNEAQ (reference sequence).

This clonotype has just a few counts. This sequence joins TRBV19 and TRBJ2-1; D gene unclear. Trimming stripped 5 bases from V and 4 bases from J, with 6 bases between. The CDR3 spans 12 residues. CDR1 LNHDA and CDR2 SQIVND come from the germline V gene (reference sequence). CDR3 nucleotides: TGTGCCAGTAGTGTGGGGTACAATGAGCAGTTCTTC. Translation: CASSVGYNEQFF.

V usage is TRBV2 and J usage is TRBJ2-5; D unresolved. Germline V CDR1 and CDR2: SNHLY, FYNNEI. CDR3 length: 14 amino acids. V was shortened by 5 bases and J by 2 bases, with 12 bases between the two germline ends. CDR3 DNA sequence: TGTGCCAGCAGTCCACAAGTAAAGCAAGAGACCCAGTACTTC. Protein: CASSPQVKQETQYF.

The chain recombines TRBV15 with TRBJ2-3; the D gene could be TRBD1 or TRBD2 (5 bases each). From germline, CDR1 is LNHNV and CDR2 YYDKDF (reference sequence). The CDR3 covers 16 residues. V lost 2 bases and J lost 3, with 15 bases in between. The CDR3 sequence is CATSRSRTGATDTQYF. The CDR3 DNA sequence: TGTGCCACCAGCAGATCTAGGACTGGGGCGACAGATACGCAGTATTTT.

The chain has TRBV24-1 and TRBJ2-2; D is ambiguous. The V gene lost 3 bases and the J gene lost 1 base, with 11 bases spanning the gap. The CDR3 has 16 residues. Germline values: CDR1 KGHDR, CDR2 SFDVKD. This chain's CDR3 is CATSDHRAVNTGELFF. The CDR3 region has the DNA TGTGCCACCAGTGATCACCGGGCCGTGAACACCGGGGAGCTGTTTTTT.